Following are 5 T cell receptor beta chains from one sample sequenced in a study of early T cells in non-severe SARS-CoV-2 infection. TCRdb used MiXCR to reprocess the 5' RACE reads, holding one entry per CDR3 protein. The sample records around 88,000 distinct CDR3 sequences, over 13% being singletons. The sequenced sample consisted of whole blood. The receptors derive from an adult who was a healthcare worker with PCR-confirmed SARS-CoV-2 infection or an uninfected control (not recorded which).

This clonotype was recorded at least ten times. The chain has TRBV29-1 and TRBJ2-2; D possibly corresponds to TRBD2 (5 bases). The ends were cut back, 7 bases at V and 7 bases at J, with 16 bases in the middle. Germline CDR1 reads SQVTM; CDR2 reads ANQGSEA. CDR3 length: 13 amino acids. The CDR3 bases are TGCAGCGCGAGCGGAGGCCGGAGCGGGGAGCTGTTTTTT. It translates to CSASGGRSGELFF.

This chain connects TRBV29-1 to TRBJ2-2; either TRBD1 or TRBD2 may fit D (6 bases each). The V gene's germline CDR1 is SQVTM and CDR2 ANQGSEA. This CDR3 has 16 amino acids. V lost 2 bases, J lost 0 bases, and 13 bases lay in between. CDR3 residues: CSVETRGPANTGELFF. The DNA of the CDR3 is TGCAGCGTTGAAACCCGGGGGCCCGCGAACACCGGGGAGCTGTTTTTT.

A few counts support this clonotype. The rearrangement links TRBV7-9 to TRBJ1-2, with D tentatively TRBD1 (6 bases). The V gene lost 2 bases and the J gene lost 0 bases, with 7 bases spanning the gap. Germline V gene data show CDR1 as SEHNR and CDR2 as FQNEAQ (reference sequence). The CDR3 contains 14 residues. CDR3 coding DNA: TGTGCCAGCAGCTTACAGGGGTCTAACTATGGCTACACCTTC. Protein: CASSLQGSNYGYTF.

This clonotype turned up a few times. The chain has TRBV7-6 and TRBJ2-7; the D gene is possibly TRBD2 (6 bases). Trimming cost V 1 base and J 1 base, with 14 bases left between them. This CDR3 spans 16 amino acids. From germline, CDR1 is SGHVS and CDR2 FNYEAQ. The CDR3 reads CASSLEAGLGSYEQYF. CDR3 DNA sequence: TGTGCCAGCAGCTTAGAGGCGGGATTAGGATCCTACGAGCAGTACTTC.

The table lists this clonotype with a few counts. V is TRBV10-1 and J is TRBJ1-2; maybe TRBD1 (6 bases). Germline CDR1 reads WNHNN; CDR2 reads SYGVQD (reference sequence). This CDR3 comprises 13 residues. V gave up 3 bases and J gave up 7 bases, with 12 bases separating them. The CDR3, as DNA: TGCGCCAGCAGTGACTCAGGGGATCTTGGCTACACCTTC. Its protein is CASSDSGDLGYTF.